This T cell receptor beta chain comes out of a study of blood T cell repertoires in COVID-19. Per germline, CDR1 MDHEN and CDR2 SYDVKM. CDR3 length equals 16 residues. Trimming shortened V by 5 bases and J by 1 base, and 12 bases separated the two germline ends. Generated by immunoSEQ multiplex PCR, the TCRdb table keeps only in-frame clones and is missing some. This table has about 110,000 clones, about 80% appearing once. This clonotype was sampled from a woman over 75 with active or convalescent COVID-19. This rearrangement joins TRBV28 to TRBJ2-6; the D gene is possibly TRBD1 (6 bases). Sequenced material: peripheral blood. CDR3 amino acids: CASSPQGPSGANVLTF. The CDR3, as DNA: TGTGCCAGCAGTCCACAGGGACCTTCTGGGGCCAACGTCCTGACTTTC.